The rows below give T cell receptor beta chains drawn from one sample of a study of shared clonotypes between healthy human individuals. Produced via immunoSEQ multiplex PCR; TCRdb's table is partial and in-frame only. The data contain 600,000 to 750,000 clones, about 90% of them seen just once; the ten biggest clones take up less than 40%. Sequencing used memory CD8+ T cells from PBMCs. The receptors were sampled from a man aged 18 to 35 in good health. Some clones in this sample may be carry-over from other donors' samples. Each CDR3 is given with its conserved first and last residue. Fields, in order: V gene, D gene, clone size, J gene, CDR3 protein, CDR3 DNA. A D gene is named only where the DNA matches it firmly. Rows give clone size only sometimes, using once, few, many, or a class for an expanded clone.

TRBV6-6	NA	once	TRBJ1-4	CASSTPWASGYSLFF	TGTGCCAGCAGTACCCCCTGGGCGTCAGGGTACTCTTTGTTTTTT
TRBV5-1	NA	NA	TRBJ2-1	CASSLAWGLSYNEQFF	TGCGCCAGCAGCTTGGCTTGGGGGCTCTCCTACAATGAGCAGTTCTTC
TRBV5-6	TRBD1	once	TRBJ1-5	CASSLGMTGGGDQPQHF	TGTGCCAGCAGCTTGGGCATGACAGGGGGCGGCGATCAGCCCCAGCATTTT
TRBV29-1	NA	NA	TRBJ2-2	CSVGRGTRGVRELFF	TGCAGCGTTGGGCGCGGGACCCGAGGGGTCCGGGAGCTGTTTTTT
TRBV7-2	NA	NA	TRBJ2-1	CASSLWGSQYNEQFF	TGTGCCAGCAGCTTATGGGGATCCCAATACAATGAGCAGTTCTTC
TRBV28	TRBD1	NA	TRBJ1-1	CASSLGTGTTEAFF	TGTGCCAGCAGCTTGGGGACAGGGACCACTGAAGCTTTCTTT
TRBV5-1	NA	NA	TRBJ2-3	CASSLEGGAPDTQYF	TGCGCCAGCAGCTTAGAGGGGGGGGCCCCAGATACGCAGTATTTT
TRBV7-8	TRBD2	NA	TRBJ2-5	CASSQVSGGPMETQYF	TGTGCCAGCAGCCAAGTTTCGGGAGGGCCTATGGAGACCCAGTACTTC
TRBV19	NA	NA	TRBJ1-2	CASSPRTRDYGYTF	TGTGCCAGTAGTCCCCGTACTCGAGACTATGGCTACACCTTC
TRBV5-4	TRBD2	NA	TRBJ2-1	CASSYGLAMGQFF	TGTGCCAGCAGCTACGGACTAGCCATGGGGCAGTTCTTC
TRBV27	TRBD2	NA	TRBJ2-5	CASSPPEGGSKETQYF	TGTGCCAGCAGTCCTCCGGAGGGCGGGAGTAAAGAGACCCAGTACTTC
TRBV6-4	TRBD1	NA	TRBJ1-1	CAKVPGTGKMNTEAFF	TGTGCCAAAGTCCCCGGGACAGGGAAAATGAACACTGAAGCTTTCTTT
TRBV21-1	NA	NA	TRBJ2-7	CARRGRCYEQYF	TGTGCCCGCCGAGGCAGGTGCTACGAGCAGTACTTC
TRBV10-3	TRBD2	NA	TRBJ2-1	CAISDSSGIGDEQFF	TGTGCCATCAGTGATAGTAGCGGGATTGGCGATGAGCAGTTCTTC
TRBV7-9	NA	NA	TRBJ2-1	CASSLAPSNEQFF	TGTGCCAGCAGCTTAGCCCCCTCGAATGAGCAGTTCTTC
TRBV18	TRBD2	NA	TRBJ2-2	CASSHRRTGGDTGELFF	TGTGCCAGCTCACATCGGCGAACGGGAGGTGACACCGGGGAGCTGTTTTTT
TRBV29-1	TRBD1	NA	TRBJ2-7	CSAGQGLVYEQYF	TGCAGCGCGGGACAGGGTTTAGTCTACGAGCAGTACTTC
TRBV6-1	NA	NA	TRBJ2-3	CASSEAPGKADTQYF	TGTGCCAGCAGTGAAGCCCCTGGGAAGGCAGATACGCAGTATTTT
TRBV11-3	NA	NA	TRBJ2-2	CASSLDSGRGRTGELFF	TGTGCCAGCAGCTTAGATTCGGGCAGGGGAAGGACCGGGGAGCTGTTTTTT
TRBV2	TRBD2	NA	TRBJ2-7	CASSETSGRPYEQYF	TGTGCCAGCAGTGAGACTAGCGGGAGGCCCTACGAGCAGTACTTC
TRBV28	TRBD1	once	TRBJ1-2	CASSFSGTGIGYTF	TGTGCCAGCAGTTTTTCCGGGACAGGGATAGGCTACACCTTC
TRBV7-9	TRBD1	NA	TRBJ2-7	CASSPGTGNSEQYF	TGTGCCAGCAGCCCAGGGACAGGGAACAGCGAGCAGTACTTC
TRBV9	TRBD1	NA	TRBJ2-3	CASSPLFSRTGAPDTQYF	TGTGCCAGCAGCCCACTATTTAGCAGGACAGGGGCCCCAGATACGCAGTATTTT
TRBV14	NA	once	TRBJ2-7	CASSQEIGWNEQYF	TGTGCCAGCAGCCAAGAGATCGGTTGGAACGAGCAGTACTTC
TRBV28	TRBD2	NA	TRBJ2-3	CASSREDRATDTQYF	TGTGCCAGCAGTCGGGAGGATAGGGCCACAGATACGCAGTATTTT
TRBV6-6	TRBD1	NA	TRBJ2-7	CASSYSGTGNEQYF	TGTGCCAGCAGTTACTCGGGGACAGGGAACGAGCAGTACTTC
TRBV28	TRBD1	NA	TRBJ1-3	CASSFSWTGYSGNTIYF	TGTGCCAGCAGTTTCTCGTGGACAGGATACTCTGGAAACACCATATATTTT
TRBV5-6	NA	NA	TRBJ2-3	CASSWGDTQYF	TGTGCCAGCAGCTGGGGAGATACGCAGTATTTT
TRBV28	NA	NA	TRBJ2-5	CASSPLSSKTQYF	TGTGCCAGCAGCCCTCTGTCCAGTAAGACCCAGTACTTC
TRBV28	NA	NA	TRBJ2-3	CASSPRTAPDTQYF	TGTGCCAGCAGCCCTAGGACAGCACCAGATACGCAGTATTTT
TRBV2	NA	NA	TRBJ2-7	CASSEDGEQYF	TGTGCCAGCAGTGAAGATGGTGAGCAGTACTTC
TRBV9	NA	NA	TRBJ2-3	CASSVEALSTDTQYF	TGTGCCAGCAGCGTAGAGGCTCTAAGCACAGATACGCAGTATTTT
TRBV4-1	NA	NA	TRBJ2-1	CASSHPTGEDEQFF	TGCGCCAGCAGCCACCCGACTGGGGAGGATGAGCAGTTCTTC
TRBV11-2	NA	NA	TRBJ2-7	CASSSPWGWDEQYF	TGTGCCAGCAGCTCCCCGTGGGGCTGGGACGAGCAGTACTTC
TRBV25-1	TRBD2	NA	TRBJ2-1	CASSDPALAGYDYNEQFF	TGTGCCAGCAGTGATCCCGCACTAGCGGGGTATGACTACAATGAGCAGTTCTTC
TRBV10-1	NA	NA	TRBJ2-2	CASSESPAGAFLGELFF	TGCGCCAGCAGTGAGTCTCCGGCAGGAGCCTTTCTCGGGGAGCTGTTTTTT
TRBV27	TRBD1	NA	TRBJ2-1	CATRQGPNEQFF	TGTGCCACGCGACAGGGCCCGAATGAGCAGTTCTTC
TRBV11-2	TRBD1	NA	TRBJ2-5	CASSFRDRSQETQYF	TGTGCCAGCAGCTTCCGGGACAGGAGTCAAGAGACCCAGTACTTC
TRBV7-6	NA	NA	TRBJ1-3	CASSLVAGAPRGNTIYF	TGTGCCAGCAGCTTAGTTGCCGGGGCCCCTCGGGGAAACACCATATATTTT
TRBV27	NA	once	TRBJ2-7	CASSLNPLVYEQYF	TGTGCCAGCAGTTTAAACCCCTTGGTCTACGAGCAGTACTTC
TRBV27	NA	NA	TRBJ2-7	CASSPRGGGIYEQYF	TGTGCCAGCAGTCCCAGAGGGGGCGGGATCTACGAGCAGTACTTC
TRBV28	TRBD1	NA	TRBJ1-2	CASSITEQGNYGYTF	TGTGCCAGCAGTATAACGGAACAGGGGAACTATGGCTACACCTTC
TRBV7-9	TRBD2	NA	TRBJ2-7	CASSGVGLPYEQYF	TGTGCCAGCAGCGGTGTGGGACTACCCTACGAGCAGTACTTC
TRBV11-2	NA	NA	TRBJ2-7	CASSLVAVEQYF	TGTGCCAGCAGCTTAGTCGCAGTCGAGCAGTACTTC
TRBV4-1	TRBD2	NA	TRBJ2-1	CASSHPPASGGYNEQFF	TGCGCCAGCAGCCACCCGCCGGCTAGCGGGGGCTACAATGAGCAGTTCTTC
TRBV5-6	NA	NA	TRBJ2-7	CASSDKGYEQYF	TGTGCCAGCTCGGATAAAGGCTACGAGCAGTACTTC
TRBV6-4	NA	once	TRBJ1-5	CASSASAGDNQPQHF	TGTGCCAGCAGTGCTTCAGCAGGGGACAATCAGCCCCAGCATTTT
TRBV20-1	NA	NA	TRBJ1-2	CSAHGQHGYTF	TGCAGTGCGCACGGACAGCATGGCTACACCTTC
TRBV25-1	TRBD2	NA	TRBJ2-1	CASSGLAGVVNEQFF	TGTGCCAGCAGTGGTCTAGCGGGAGTCGTCAATGAGCAGTTCTTC
TRBV5-1	NA	NA	TRBJ2-1	CASSLGALDEQFF	TGCGCCAGCAGCTTGGGGGCCTTGGATGAGCAGTTCTTC
TRBV9	TRBD2	NA	TRBJ2-2	CASSPASGSLGGELFF	TGTGCCAGCAGCCCCGCTAGCGGGAGCCTGGGCGGGGAGCTGTTTTTT